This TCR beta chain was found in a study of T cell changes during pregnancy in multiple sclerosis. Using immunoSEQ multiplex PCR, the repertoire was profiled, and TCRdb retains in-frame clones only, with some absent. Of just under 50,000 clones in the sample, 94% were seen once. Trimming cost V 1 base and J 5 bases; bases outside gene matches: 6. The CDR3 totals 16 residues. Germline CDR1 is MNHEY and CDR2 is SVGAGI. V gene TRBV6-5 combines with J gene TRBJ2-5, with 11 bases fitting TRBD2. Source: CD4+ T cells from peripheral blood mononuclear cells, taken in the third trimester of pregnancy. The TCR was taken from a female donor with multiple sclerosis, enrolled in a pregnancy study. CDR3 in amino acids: CASSYLLAGDRETQYF. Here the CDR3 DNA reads TGTGCCAGCAGTTACTTACTAGCGGGAGATCGGGAGACCCAGTACTTC.